The 13 T cell receptor beta chains in this list originate from one sample, sequenced in a study of blood T cell repertoires in COVID-19. Data came from immunoSEQ multiplex PCR; TCRdb stores just in-frame clones and leaves some out. The table has 100,000 or so clones, about 76% seen once. The source material was peripheral blood. These receptors originate from a human donor in a cohort sampled during active COVID-19.

The genes are TRBV5-1 and TRBJ2-2, with TRBD1 matching over 8 bases. Germline assignment: CDR1 SGHRS and CDR2 YFSETQ. The CDR3 has 14 amino acids. The V and J ends lost 4 bases and 8 bases, in that order; junction bases with no gene match: 7. The CDR3 here is CASSEGQGLGELFF. In DNA, the CDR3 is TGCGCCAGCAGCGAAGGACAGGGTTTAGGGGAGCTGTTTTTT.

The rearrangement joins TRBV5-1 to TRBJ2-7, with 7 bases aligning to TRBD1. Germline V lookup: CDR1 SGHRS, CDR2 YFSETQ. V lost 2 bases, J lost 6 bases, and 8 bases stayed unmatched. The CDR3 is made up of 14 amino acids. The CDR3 loop is CASSFDREQGEQYF. Here the CDR3 DNA reads TGCGCCAGCAGCTTTGACAGGGAACAGGGCGAGCAGTACTTC.

The chain is built from TRBV18 and TRBJ2-3; D not resolved. This CDR3 has 16 amino acids. The germline gives CDR1 KGHSH, CDR2 LQKENI. V lost 2 bases and J lost 2, with 14 bases in between. The CDR3 protein is CASSPGQATYTDTQYF. CDR3 in DNA: TGTGCCAGCTCACCAGGGCAGGCGACATACACAGATACGCAGTATTTT.

The chain couples TRBV5-1 to TRBJ2-7; unclear D gene. Germline CDR1 SGHRS, CDR2 YFSETQ. This CDR3 spans 15 amino acids. Trimming cost V 0 bases and J 0 bases, with 10 bases left between them. The CDR3 DNA is TGCGCCAGCAGCTTGGGTACACAGAGCTCCTACGAGCAGTACTTC. Translating gives CASSLGTQSSYEQYF.

This clone was recorded a few times. This sequence joins TRBV19 and TRBJ2-1; TRBD2 matches 7 bases. Germline-derived CDR1 and CDR2 are LNHDA and SQIVND (reference sequence). The ends lost 6 bases at V and 4 bases at J; junction bases unmatched: 9. This CDR3 is built from 15 residues. The CDR3 region is CASSPRGGSYNEQFF. CDR3 coding DNA: TGTGCCAGTAGCCCTAGAGGCGGGAGTTACAATGAGCAGTTCTTC.

V usage is TRBV13 and J usage is TRBJ1-4, with D possibly being TRBD1 (5 bases). The V end lost 2 bases, the J end lost 8 bases, and 21 bases lay between the germline ends. This CDR3 has 17 residues. Germline V gene lookup returns CDR1 PRHDT and CDR2 FYEKMQ (reference sequence). This CDR3 reads CASSLKVTTDRLEKLFF. Here the CDR3 DNA reads TGTGCCAGCAGCTTAAAGGTCACGACAGATAGACTCGAAAAACTGTTTTTT. The entire variable domain, with the rest obtained from reference TRBV13 and TRBJ1-4, is as follows: AAGVIQSPRHLIKEKRETATLKCYPIPRHDTVYWYQQGPGQDPQFLISFYEKMQSDKGSIPDRFSAQQFSDYHSELNMSSLELGDSALYFCASSLKVTTDRLEKLFFGSGTQLSVL.

This chain uses TRBV3-1 (or the pseudogene TRBV3-2) with TRBJ1-6; 7 bases match TRBD1. Trimming cost V 2 bases and J 1 base; bases outside gene matches: 11. The CDR3 is 19 residues long. Germline assignment: CDR1 LGHDT and CDR2 YNNKEL (reference sequence). CDR3 DNA sequence: TGTGCCAGCAGCCAATCGACAGGGTGGAGGCGATCCTATAATTCACCCCTCCACTTT. Its translation: CASSQSTGWRRSYNSPLHF.

The rearrangement uses TRBV3-1 (or the pseudogene TRBV3-2) and TRBJ2-1; D may be TRBD2 (6 bases). V was clipped by 1 base and J by 5 bases, with 12 bases between them. Germline V gives CDR1 LGHDT, CDR2 YNNKEL (reference sequence). This CDR3 has 15 amino acids. This chain's CDR3 is CASSQVGTYDNEQFF. The CDR3 bases are TGTGCCAGCAGCCAAGTCGGGACTTATGACAATGAGCAGTTCTTC.

The rearrangement joins TRBV9 to TRBJ2-2; D may be TRBD1 (5 bases). The CDR3 loop spans 16 amino acids. Deletions cut 4 bases from V and 3 bases from J, with 16 bases between. Germline values: CDR1 SGDLS, CDR2 YYNGEE. CDR3 in DNA: TGTGCCAGCAGCCCCAGCCCCCAGGGTTACACCGGGGAGCTGTTTTTT. Encoded protein: CASSPSPQGYTGELFF.

The gene calls are TRBV9 and TRBJ2-3; 10 nucleotides agree with TRBD1. The length of the CDR3 is 16 residues. The V gene end was trimmed by 3 bases and the J gene end by 4 bases; junction bases not matched to a gene: 8. Germline loops: CDR1 SGDLS, CDR2 YYNGEE. This CDR3 is CASSARDRGAPDTQYF. The DNA for the CDR3 is TGTGCCAGCAGCGCCCGGGACAGGGGCGCCCCAGATACGCAGTATTTT.

The sample holds a few counts of this clone. The chain uses TRBV28 and TRBJ1-1; D remains ambiguous. Looked up from germline, CDR1 is MDHEN and CDR2 is SYDVKM. The CDR3 sequence is 12 residues long. V gave up 6 bases and J gave up 0 bases, with 5 bases separating them. As DNA, the CDR3 is TGTGCCAGCAGGGGCTTGAACACTGAAGCTTTCTTT. Translating it yields CASRGLNTEAFF.

The chain combines TRBV5-1 with TRBJ2-1, with 10 bases matching TRBD1. This CDR3 has 15 amino acids. V trimming: 7 bases; J trimming: 7 bases; junction bases outside the gene matches: 11. Looked up from germline, CDR1 is SGHRS and CDR2 is YFSETQ. The CDR3 sequence: CASGDGTGVENEQFF. The CDR3 nucleotides read TGCGCCAGCGGGGACGGGACAGGGGTTGAGAATGAGCAGTTCTTC.

J is TRBJ2-7 and V is TRBV19; perhaps TRBD1 as D (6 bases). CDR1 is LNHDA and CDR2 is SQIVND in the germline V gene (reference sequence). Trimming shortened V by 6 bases and J by 4 bases, and 13 bases separated the two germline ends. The CDR3 loop spans 13 amino acids. The CDR3 DNA reads TGTGCCAGTAGCGAGGTAGGGGGTTACGAGCAGTACTTC. Translated, it gives CASSEVGGYEQYF.